These 21 T cell receptor beta chains came from one sample sequenced in a study of metastatic and nonmetastatic thyroid tumors. TCRdb re-called clones via MiXCR from the PCR reads. The sample comprises about 32,000 clones, 6% to 9.5% of which are singletons, and 40% to 50% rests with the top ten. No patient had received any treatment before thyroid surgery. Sequencing used blood. The receptor set was obtained from a female donor with papillary thyroid cancer or a benign thyroid nodule (not recorded which). Some clones in this sample may be carry-over from other donors' samples.

This clone has at least ten counts. This sequence joins TRBV20-1 and TRBJ2-7; D is undetermined. Deletions cut 3 bases from V and 7 bases from J, with 10 bases between. The CDR3 runs to 11 residues. The germline V gene encodes CDR1 DFQATT and CDR2 SNEGSKA (reference sequence). The CDR3 coding sequence is TGCAGTGCTAGCTCCCAATGGGAGCAGTACTTC. This gives the protein CSASSQWEQYF.

The chain combines TRBV3-1 with TRBJ2-7; D assignment may be TRBD1 or TRBD2 (7 bases each). Judging by the DNA end, TRBJ2-5 fits better; the J call may be wrong. This CDR3 spans 14 amino acids. Germline V gene data show CDR1 as LGHDT and CDR2 as YNNKEL (reference sequence). CDR3 protein: CASSLGRGLKTQYF. CDR3 coding DNA: TGTGCCAGCAGCCTAGGGAGGGGGCTGAAGACCCAGTACTTC.

This clone occurred many times. V and J are TRBV6-2 or TRBV6-3 and TRBJ2-1; 8 bases fit TRBD2. The germline V gene encodes CDR1 MNHEY and CDR2 SVGEGT. With V trimmed by 2 bases and J by 12 bases, 12 bases remained unmatched. The CDR3 spans 15 residues. The DNA of the CDR3 is TGTGCCAGCAGTTACGACGGGGGGGCTGGGGGTGGGCAGTTCTTC. It encodes CASSYDGGAGGGQFF.

The table lists this clone with many counts. This sequence joins TRBV5-4 and TRBJ1-3; TRBD1 is a possible D gene (6 bases). V gave up 0 bases and J gave up 4 bases, with 20 bases separating them. Germline CDR1 SGHNT, CDR2 YYREEE (reference sequence). The CDR3 contains 18 residues. CDR3 coding DNA: TGTGCCAGCAGCTTGGACAGGGCGAGGGACTCCTCGGGAAACACCATATATTTT. As protein: CASSLDRARDSSGNTIYF.

This clone was seen at least ten times. CDR3 coding DNA: TGTGCCAGCAGCGGGGAAGCCAATGAGCAGTTCTTC. Protein product: CASSGEANEQFF. This sequence joins TRBV3-1 and TRBJ2-1; no definite D call. Trimming pared 5 bases from V and 6 bases from J, leaving 8 bases between. In germline, CDR1 is LGHDT, CDR2 YNNKEL (reference sequence). The CDR3 has 12 residues.

Remarks on this clone: This may be a read error: a much more frequent sequence differs by one nucleotide. The rearrangement joins TRBV29-1 to TRBJ1-5; 9 positions agree with TRBD1. The CDR3 totals 13 residues. The germline V gene encodes CDR1 SQVTM and CDR2 ANQGSEA. The CDR3 bases are TGCATCGTTGAAGCGGGACAGGGTCAGCCCCAGCATTTT. Its translation: CIVEAGQGQPQHF.

This clone was observed many times. V usage is TRBV7-2 and J usage is TRBJ1-2, with 8 bases matching TRBD1. Germline-derived CDR1 and CDR2 are SGHTA and FQGNSA. The CDR3 consists of 15 residues. With V trimmed by 2 bases and J by 8 bases, 10 bases remained unmatched. The CDR3 loop reads CASSLKGTGREGYTF. DNA of the CDR3: TGTGCCAGCAGCTTAAAAGGGACAGGTAGAGAGGGCTACACCTTC.

About this clone itself: A read error may account for a junction end that differs from germline. Other DNA variants within this sample encode the same CDR3. This chain joins TRBV11-2 and TRBJ2-3; no firm D call. CDR3 length: 12 amino acids. Germline V gives CDR1 SGHAT, CDR2 FQNNGV. CDR3 in amino acids: CASSSYTDTQYF. DNA of the CDR3: TGCGCCAGCAGTTCTTACACAGATACGCAGTATTTT.

In this sample, this clone turned up many times. The V and J genes are TRBV20-1 and TRBJ1-5, with TRBD1 matching 7 bases. J lost 4 bases, V lost 5 bases, and 11 bases had no gene match. CDR1 and CDR2 from the germline V gene are DFQATT and SNEGSKA (reference sequence). The CDR3 has 15 residues. The CDR3 bases are TGCAGTGCTCGTCCGGGACAGAGACCAAATCAGCCCCAGCATTTT. Protein product: CSARPGQRPNQPQHF.

This clone was observed at least ten times. The chain recombines TRBV5-1 with TRBJ2-3; 9 nucleotides agree with TRBD2. The CDR3 covers 16 residues. Germline lookup yields CDR1 SGHRS and CDR2 YFSETQ. With 0 bases clipped from V and 5 bases from J, the junction kept 7 bases outside the gene matches. CDR3 amino acids: CASSLAGRGGQDTQYF. The CDR3 coding sequence is TGCGCCAGCAGCTTGGCAGGGCGGGGGGGCCAAGATACGCAGTATTTT.

In its sample, this clone was seen many times. J is TRBJ2-3 and V is TRBV4-2; the match to TRBD2 covers 13 bases. The junction had 5 bases not matched to a gene; V was cut back by 2 bases and J by 0 bases. In germline, CDR1 is LGHNA, CDR2 YNFKEQ. The CDR3 extends over 18 amino acids. The CDR3 DNA sequence: TGTGCCAGCAGCCAAACCAGGACTAGCGGGAGAAGCACAGATACGCAGTATTTT. It codes for CASSQTRTSGRSTDTQYF.

This clone was observed at least ten times. The J gene is TRBJ2-2, the V gene TRBV20-1; 8 bases map to TRBD2. The CDR3 totals 16 residues. V lost 0 bases to trimming and J lost 4 bases; unmatched junction nucleotides: 7. CDR1 is DFQATT and CDR2 is SNEGSKA in the germline V gene (reference sequence). The CDR3 DNA follows: TGCAGTGCTAGAGATGGAGCGGGAGCACTCACCGGGGAGCTGTTTTTT. Protein product: CSARDGAGALTGELFF.

This clone has at least ten counts. V and J are TRBV4-3 and TRBJ1-2; D gene unclear. Trimming stripped 1 base from V and 0 bases from J, with 9 bases between. In germline, CDR1 is LGHNA, CDR2 YSLEER. The CDR3 runs 15 residues. CDR3 in amino acids: CASSQGRSSNYGYTF. DNA of the CDR3: TGCGCCAGCAGCCAAGGACGGTCTTCTAACTATGGCTACACCTTC.

There are many counts of this clone. The rearrangement uses TRBV20-1 and TRBJ2-3, with 8 nucleotides matching TRBD2. The germline V gene encodes CDR1 DFQATT and CDR2 SNEGSKA (reference sequence). V shed 4 bases and J 2 bases; nucleotides not matched to a gene: 11. This CDR3 spans 16 amino acids. CDR3 region: CSATDRTSISTDTQYF. CDR3 nucleotide sequence: TGCAGTGCTACCGATCGGACTAGCATTTCCACAGATACGCAGTATTTT.

This clone was recorded many times. For the CDR3, the DNA is TGCAGTGCCGGCGGGCAGGCGGGCTATGGCTACACCTTC. Amino acid sequence: CSAGGQAGYGYTF. The chain is built from TRBV20-1 and TRBJ1-2, with D uncertain. V shed 6 bases and J shed 4 bases, with 15 bases lying between them. Germline loops: CDR1 DFQATT, CDR2 SNEGSKA (reference sequence). This CDR3 has 13 amino acids.

This clone was seen repeatedly, ten times or more. This chain joins TRBV6-1 and TRBJ2-6; possibly TRBD1 for D (5 bases). CDR1 MNHNS and CDR2 SASEGT come from the germline V gene. Trimming took off 1 base at V and 1 base at J, with 8 bases between the two ends. CDR3 length: 16 residues. The CDR3 nucleotides read TGTGCCAGCAGTGAAGGCAGGGCGTCTGGGGCCAACGTCCTGACTTTC. This codes for CASSEGRASGANVLTF.

This clone was seen repeatedly, ten times or more. This chain joins TRBV5-1 and TRBJ2-3; the match to TRBD1 covers 7 bases. The V gene's germline CDR1 is SGHRS and CDR2 YFSETQ. Trimming took 3 bases from V and 2 from J; bases not matched to a gene: 3. CDR3 length: 14 amino acids. This CDR3 reads CASSWGQTTDTQYF. CDR3 nucleotides: TGCGCCAGCAGCTGGGGACAGACCACAGATACGCAGTATTTT.

This clone was seen a few times. An end of the junction differs from the germline gene, which may be a read error. The J gene is TRBJ2-7, the V gene TRBV2, with D unresolved. CDR3 length: 14 amino acids. Germline CDR1 SNHLY, CDR2 FYNNEI. The CDR3 loop reads CASSEGCRIYEQYF. The CDR3 DNA sequence: TGCGCCAGCAGTGAAGGTTGCAGGATCTACGAGCAGTACTTC.

This clone was detected ten times or more. This same CDR3 is encoded by further DNA sequences in the sample. CDR3 sequence: CSADHQLAGGYDTQYF. CDR3 DNA: TGCAGTGCTGACCACCAGCTAGCGGGAGGATACGATACGCAGTATTTT. The chain uses TRBV20-1 and TRBJ2-3; 11 bases line up with TRBD2. CDR3 length equals 16 residues. CDR1 DFQATT and CDR2 SNEGSKA come from the germline V gene (reference sequence). J lost 6 bases, V lost 5 bases, and 13 bases had no gene match.

This clone has at least ten counts. The rearrangement links TRBV6-5 to TRBJ2-7; TRBD2 agrees at 8 bases. Germline V gene lookup returns CDR1 MNHEY and CDR2 SVGAGI. This CDR3 contains 14 residues. Losses at the gene ends were 2 bases for V and 2 bases for J; bases not matched to a gene: 2. The CDR3: CASSYRGGPYEQYF. CDR3 bases: TGTGCCAGCAGTTACCGGGGGGGCCCCTACGAGCAGTACTTC.

This clone has a count of ten or more. This chain links TRBV4-2 with TRBJ2-1; D might be TRBD2 (6 bases). V dropped 4 bases and J dropped 8 bases, with 18 bases sitting between them. Germline V gene data show CDR1 as LGHNA and CDR2 as YNFKEQ. The CDR3 sequence is 15 residues long. CDR3: CASSRRESSGDEQFF. DNA of the CDR3: TGTGCCAGCAGCCGACGGGAGAGTTCGGGCGATGAGCAGTTCTTC.